This TCR beta chain derives from a study of memory CD4+ T cells and cytomegalovirus serostatus. Data came from immunoSEQ multiplex PCR; TCRdb stores just in-frame clones and leaves some out. The sample holds over 45,000 clones, less than 85% seen once. Single viable CD3+CD4+CD8-CD45RO+ cells were sorted as the memory CD4+ T cells. CDR3 size: 13 residues. CDR1 is MNHEY and CDR2 is SVGAGI in the germline V gene. Trimming shortened V by 0 bases and J by 8 bases, and 7 bases separated the two germline ends. Material: memory CD4+ T cells from blood. This rearrangement joins TRBV6-5 to TRBJ1-4; D is possibly TRBD1 (6 bases). This sequence was found in an adult in good health and CMV-seronegative. Some clones in this sample may be carry-over from other donors' samples. The CDR3 DNA follows: TGTGCCAGCAGTTACTCTGGGGGCGAAAAACTGTTTTTT. It yields the protein CASSYSGGEKLFF.